This T cell receptor (beta chain) came from a study of shared clonotypes between healthy human individuals. Study at large: Donors, aged 18 to 49, were two women and three men.

Sequenced by immunoSEQ multiplex PCR; TCRdb stores in-frame clones only, minus some. The sample contains some 1,600,000 clones, 95% to 99% of which appear only once. V was cut by 4 bases and J by 4 bases, with 12 bases left in between. Germline V CDR1 and CDR2: SGHTS, YDEGEE. The CDR3 is 14 residues long. For this clone: The antigen is unknown.

Whole-study findings and limits: Represented diversity (both genetic and exposure-history) was limited by the small number of donors. Several donors held about 5% of naive CD4 clonotypes in common.

The study drew its donors from healthy HIV-negative adults without recent acute infections or vaccinations. This TCR derives from a young man in good health. Sequenced sample: naive CD4+ T cells sorted from blood. The sample's subset: CD45RA+ positively selected. The gene calls are TRBV5-8 and TRBJ1-5; weak D call: TRBD1 (5 bases). CDR3 sequence reads: CASSERQRNQPQHF. The DNA for the CDR3 is TGTGCCAGCAGCGAAAGACAGAGGAATCAGCCCCAGCATTTT.